The 17 T cell receptor beta chains given below trace back to one sample, sequenced in a study of blood T cell repertoires in COVID-19. TCRdb keeps only in-frame clones here, not all; method: immunoSEQ multiplex PCR. The table has about 120,000 clones, roughly 87% seen once. Sequencing was carried out using peripheral blood. These receptors came from an elderly man with acute or convalescent COVID-19.

Regarding this clone: Other DNA sequences from this sample encode an identical CDR3 as well. V and J are TRBV7-9 and TRBJ2-1; maybe TRBD2 (6 bases). This CDR3 spans 13 amino acids. V was cut by 5 bases and J by 6 bases, with 11 bases left in between. Germline assignment: CDR1 SEHNR and CDR2 FQNEAQ (reference sequence). In nucleotides, the CDR3 is TGTGCCAGCAGCCCGGGACTCCCCAATGAGCAGTTCTTC. Protein: CASSPGLPNEQFF.

The rearrangement links TRBV27 to TRBJ2-2; 7 bases are shared with TRBD2. The CDR3 extends over 18 amino acids. The germline V gene has CDR1 MNHEY and CDR2 SMNVEV (reference sequence). Trimming cost V 2 bases and J 3 bases; bases outside gene matches: 12. The DNA of the CDR3 is TGTGCCAGCAGTTTAAATCGCCGGCGGGAGTCGTACACCGGGGAGCTGTTTTTT. It encodes CASSLNRRRESYTGELFF.

V and J are TRBV5-1 and TRBJ1-2, with 7 bases lining up with TRBD1. The CDR3 is 20 residues long. CDR1 is SGHRS, CDR2 YFSETQ, per germline. With V trimmed by 0 bases and J by 2 bases, 19 bases remained unmatched. CDR3 DNA sequence: TGCGCCAGCAGCTTGGCCCCTCCGGGACAGAGATACAACGGGAACTATGGCTACACCTTC. Translating it yields CASSLAPPGQRYNGNYGYTF.

This clone was seen only once. This chain links TRBV11-1 with TRBJ1-1; D gene uncertain. Trimming removed 0 bases at V and 3 bases at J, with 5 bases between. The CDR3 has 13 amino acids. Germline assignment: CDR1 SGHAT and CDR2 FQDESV (reference sequence). The DNA of the CDR3 is TGTGCCAGCAGCTTAGCGCGGTACACTGAAGCTTTCTTT. Its protein product is CASSLARYTEAFF.

CDR3 sequence: CASSLGTSGRKETQYF. The DNA of the CDR3 is TGTGCCAGCAGCTTAGGTACTAGCGGGAGGAAAGAGACCCAGTACTTC. V is TRBV7-2 and J is TRBJ2-5; 12 bases align to TRBD2. The CDR3 covers 16 residues. CDR1 is SGHTA and CDR2 is FQGNSA in the germline V gene. After removal of 1 base from V and 3 bases from J, the junction contained 3 bases not matched to a gene.

This clone was found once. V gene TRBV6-1 combines with J gene TRBJ2-2, with D tentatively TRBD2 (5 bases). The germline CDR1 and CDR2 sequences are MNHNS and SASEGT. The germline V and J ends were trimmed by 5 bases and 1 base, with 8 bases remaining between them. CDR3 length equals 14 residues. The DNA of the CDR3 is TGTGCCAGCAGTTTACGGGGGAACACCGGGGAGCTGTTTTTT. This codes for CASSLRGNTGELFF.

This chain connects TRBV2 to TRBJ2-2, with TRBD1 matching 7 bases. Trimming at V came to 7 bases and at J to 5 bases, leaving 4 bases not matched to a gene. The CDR3 has 13 residues. The germline V gene encodes CDR1 SNHLY and CDR2 FYNNEI. CDR3 coding DNA: TGTGCCAGCATGCAGGGGGTAACCGGGGAGCTGTTTTTT. Amino acids: CASMQGVTGELFF. Combining the CDR3 with reference TRBV2 and TRBJ2-2 gives the whole variable domain EPEVTQTPSHQVTQMGQEVILRCVPISNHLYFYWYRQILGQKVEFLVSFYNNEISEKSEIFDDQFSVERPDGSNFTLKIRSTKLEDSAMYFCASMQGVTGELFFGEGSRLTVL.

This chain links TRBV29-1 with TRBJ1-2; TRBD1 is a possible D gene (5 bases). This CDR3 is 11 amino acids long. V was trimmed by 4 bases and J by 2 bases, leaving 5 bases between them. Per the germline V gene, CDR1 is SQVTM and CDR2 is ANQGSEA. CDR3 in DNA: TGCAGCGTTGGACAGAACTATGGCTACACCTTC. Protein: CSVGQNYGYTF.

The CDR3 protein is CASSSPIAGRETQYF. CDR3 nucleotides: TGTGCCAGCAGTTCGCCCATAGCGGGAAGGGAGACCCAGTACTTC. The chain couples TRBV28 to TRBJ2-5; 8 bases match TRBD2. The CDR3 runs to 15 residues. Germline V gene lookup returns CDR1 MDHEN and CDR2 SYDVKM. V was clipped by 4 bases and J by 5 bases; unmatched bases: 9.

Turning to this clone: A read error is likely, as this CDR3 ends without the conserved phenylalanine or tryptophan. The V gene is TRBV10-3, the J gene TRBJ1-2, with D unclear. Between the trimmed V and J ends, which lost 5 bases and 0 bases, there was a span of 4 bases. Germline-derived CDR1 and CDR2 are ENHRY and SYGVKD. The CDR3 consists of 12 residues. CDR3 nucleotide sequence: TGTGCCATCAGTCCCTCTAACTATGGCTACACCCTC. It yields the protein CAISPSNYGYTL.

This clone has just a few counts. This chain uses TRBV9 with TRBJ1-2; the match to TRBD1 covers 7 bases. Germline loops: CDR1 SGDLS, CDR2 YYNGEE. J gave up 5 bases and V 3 bases, and 10 bases lay outside the gene matches. The CDR3 is 15 amino acids. The DNA for the CDR3 is TGTGCCAGCAGCGCCCGGGACAGTAAGTCATATGGCTACACCTTC. Translation gives CASSARDSKSYGYTF.

J is TRBJ2-3 and V is TRBV27, with 9 bases lining up with TRBD1. Per germline, CDR1 MNHEY and CDR2 SMNVEV (reference sequence). After removal of 2 bases from V and 2 bases from J, the junction contained 11 bases not matched to a gene. The CDR3 length is 18 residues. In DNA, the CDR3 is TGTGCCAGCAGTTTAGGGAGCCCAGGGACAGGGTACACAGATACGCAGTATTTT. Translation: CASSLGSPGTGYTDTQYF.

V usage is TRBV10-1 and J usage is TRBJ1-4, with unresolved D. Trimming took off 2 bases at V and 7 bases at J, with 14 bases between the two ends. CDR1 and CDR2 (germline): WNHNN, SYGVQD (reference sequence). The CDR3 totals 15 residues. The CDR3 reads CASSEGQVGSEKLFF. The DNA for the CDR3 is TGCGCCAGCAGTGAGGGGCAGGTCGGAAGTGAAAAACTGTTTTTT.

The V gene is TRBV6-5, the J gene TRBJ2-7; 7 nucleotides align to TRBD2. CDR1 is MNHEY and CDR2 is SVGAGI in the germline V gene. The CDR3 is 15 amino acids. With V trimmed by 6 bases and J by 0 bases, 8 bases remained unmatched. CDR3 coding DNA: TGTGCCAGCAGAGCGGGGCAGACAAGCTCCTACGAGCAGTACTTC. Residues: CASRAGQTSSYEQYF.

Only a few counts were recorded for this clone. The chain couples TRBV18 to TRBJ1-1, with 7 bases matching TRBD1. V was clipped by 3 bases and J by 0 bases; unmatched bases: 4. The length of the CDR3 is 15 residues. Germline V gene sequence: CDR1 KGHSH, CDR2 LQKENI. The CDR3 here is CASSPKQGVNTEAFF. The CDR3 DNA reads TGTGCCAGCTCACCGAAGCAGGGGGTGAACACTGAAGCTTTCTTT.

This chain joins TRBV10-3 and TRBJ1-1; D possibly corresponds to TRBD1 (5 bases). CDR1 is ENHRY and CDR2 is SYGVKD in the germline V gene. Trimming removed 6 bases at V and 7 bases at J, with 12 bases between. There are 12 residues in the CDR3. CDR3 in DNA: TGTGCCATCAGGAACCAGGGTTTTGAAGCTTTCTTT. Its translation: CAIRNQGFEAFF.

This clone was seen only a few times. The J gene is TRBJ1-2, the V gene TRBV6-5; D is unclear. This CDR3 is built from 12 residues. V was cut by 6 bases and J by 1 base, with 6 bases left in between. Germline CDR1 MNHEY, CDR2 SVGAGI. Here the CDR3 reads CASSADNYGYTF. The CDR3 coding sequence is TGTGCCAGCAGCGCAGATAACTATGGCTACACCTTC.